These 28 T cell receptor beta chains came from one sample sequenced in a study of T cell responses to AZD1222 COVID-19 vaccine. Sequencing used immunoSEQ multiplex PCR; TCRdb keeps in-frame clones, though not all of them. The sample holds some 130,000 clones, under 95% seen once. The specimen was peripheral blood, collected 28 days after the second AZD1222 dose. These receptors were taken from an adult who received the AZD1222 COVID-19 vaccine.

This rearrangement joins TRBV5-1 to TRBJ2-3, with D perhaps TRBD1 or TRBD2 (5 bases each). The V gene lost 0 bases and the J gene lost 0 bases, with 11 bases spanning the gap. The CDR3 loop spans 16 amino acids. Germline values: CDR1 SGHRS, CDR2 YFSETQ. The DNA for the CDR3 is TGCGCCAGCAGCTTGGGGGGGACCCATAGCACAGATACGCAGTATTTT. Its protein product is CASSLGGTHSTDTQYF.

The J gene is TRBJ1-6, the V gene TRBV5-6; D is unresolved. There are 17 residues in the CDR3. Trimming stripped 6 bases from V and 5 bases from J, with 21 bases between. The germline V gene encodes CDR1 SGHDT and CDR2 YYEEEE. The CDR3 bases are TGTGCCAGCATCCTCAGGTTCGATTGGATAAATAATTCACCCCTCCACTTT. This gives the protein CASILRFDWINNSPLHF. Full variable domain (missing parts from reference TRBV5-6 and TRBJ1-6): DAGVTQSPTHLIKTRGQQVTLRCSPKSGHDTVSWYQQALGQGPQFIFQYYEEEERQRGNFPDRFSGHQFPNYSSELNVNALLLGDSALYLCASILRFDWINNSPLHFGNGTRLTVT.

The J gene is TRBJ1-5, the V gene TRBV6-5; D ambiguous. The length of the CDR3 is 15 residues. Germline-derived CDR1 and CDR2 are MNHEY and SVGAGI. Trimming took 0 bases from V and 4 from J, leaving 10 bases between them. CDR3 loop: CASSYSMARNQPQHF. The CDR3 coding sequence is TGTGCCAGCAGTTACTCGATGGCAAGGAATCAGCCCCAGCATTTT.

The chain carries TRBV7-9 and TRBJ2-3; the D is unclear. Germline V gives CDR1 SEHNR, CDR2 FQNEAQ (reference sequence). The CDR3 covers 14 residues. V was shortened by 1 base and J by 0 bases, with 5 bases between the two germline ends. The DNA for the CDR3 is TGTGCCAGCAGCTTAGTGATCAGCACAGATACGCAGTATTTT. It translates to CASSLVISTDTQYF.

The chain has TRBV29-1 and TRBJ1-1; no clear D gene. Germline V lookup: CDR1 SQVTM, CDR2 ANQGSEA. With 2 bases removed from V and 4 bases from J, the gap between germline ends came to 11 bases. The CDR3 is 13 residues long. The chain's CDR3 is CSVERVSTTEAFF. The CDR3 nucleotides are TGCAGCGTTGAAAGGGTTTCGACCACTGAAGCTTTCTTT.

V gene TRBV4-2 combines with J gene TRBJ2-5, with a weak D call TRBD2 (5 bases). The CDR3 covers 13 residues. Germline V gene sequence: CDR1 LGHNA, CDR2 YNFKEQ. Trimming removed 3 bases from V and 5 bases from J, with 10 bases in between. The CDR3 DNA reads TGTGCCAGCAGCCAGGGAGAAGGGGAGACCCAGTACTTC. This codes for CASSQGEGETQYF.

This chain's CDR3 is CASAPSPSSYNEQFF. The CDR3 DNA is TGTGCCAGCGCCCCTAGTCCGAGCTCCTACAATGAGCAGTTCTTC. V usage is TRBV5-6 and J usage is TRBJ2-1; no clear D. The CDR3 length is 15 residues. The V gene's germline CDR1 is SGHDT and CDR2 YYEEEE. Trimming removed 7 bases from V and 0 bases from J, with 14 bases in between.

CDR3 residues: CASSLGQGGEKLFF. The CDR3 nucleotides are TGTGCCAGCAGCTTGGGACAGGGCGGTGAAAAACTGTTTTTT. The V gene is TRBV7-6, the J gene TRBJ1-4, with 9 bases fitting TRBD1. The CDR3 loop spans 14 amino acids. CDR1 and CDR2 (germline): SGHVS, FNYEAQ. After removal of 3 bases from V and 7 bases from J, the junction contained 3 bases not matched to a gene.

This clone has just one count. The chain employs TRBV19 and TRBJ2-5; maybe TRBD1 (6 bases). The germline CDR1 and CDR2 sequences are LNHDA and SQIVND (reference sequence). The CDR3 contains 14 residues. V lost 3 bases and J lost 5, with 13 bases in between. The CDR3 DNA reads as TGTGCCAGTAGTATCTTGGCAGGGGCGGAGACCCAGTACTTC. It yields the protein CASSILAGAETQYF.

This chain links TRBV29-1 with TRBJ2-7; possibly TRBD2 for D (5 bases). The CDR3 sequence is 12 residues long. CDR1 is SQVTM, CDR2 ANQGSEA, per germline. Trimming removed 4 bases at V and 3 bases at J, with 10 bases between. The CDR3, as DNA: TGCAGCGTTGTAGCCGGGAACTACGAGCAGTACTTC. Its translation is CSVVAGNYEQYF.

V is TRBV5-5 and J is TRBJ2-2; 7 positions match TRBD1. Germline V lookup: CDR1 SGHKS, CDR2 YYEKEE (reference sequence). The CDR3 has 15 residues. J gave up 3 bases and V 2 bases, and 4 bases lay outside the gene matches. The CDR3 nucleotides are TGTGCCAGCAGCTTTTTCGACAGGGACACCGGGGAGCTGTTTTTT. Its protein product is CASSFFDRDTGELFF.

The chain recombines TRBV18 with TRBJ1-3; 8 nucleotides line up with TRBD1. Germline CDR1 is KGHSH and CDR2 is LQKENI. J gave up 0 bases and V 3 bases, and 4 bases lay outside the gene matches. This CDR3 is 16 amino acids long. DNA for the CDR3: TGTGCCAGCTCACCCCGACAGGGGAGCTCTGGAAACACCATATATTTT. It codes for CASSPRQGSSGNTIYF.

The chain couples TRBV5-6 to TRBJ2-3, with 7 bases aligning to TRBD1. The germline CDR1 and CDR2 sequences are SGHDT and YYEEEE. The V and J ends lost 4 bases and 2 bases, in that order; junction bases with no gene match: 10. The CDR3 runs 16 residues. CDR3 amino acids: CASSPWTGFLTDTQYF. In nucleotides, the CDR3 is TGTGCCAGCAGCCCGTGGACAGGTTTCCTCACAGATACGCAGTATTTT.

Written as DNA, the CDR3 is TGTGCCAGCAGCCTGACAGGGGATTCCTACGAGCAGTACTTC. Protein: CASSLTGDSYEQYF. This sequence joins TRBV6-5 and TRBJ2-7, with 8 nucleotides matching TRBD1. Germline V CDR1 and CDR2: MNHEY, SVGAGI. J gave up 1 base and V 6 bases, and 5 bases lay outside the gene matches. This CDR3 contains 14 residues.

The chain has TRBV4-1 and TRBJ2-3, with D uncertain. From germline, CDR1 is MGHRA and CDR2 YSYEKL. Trimming left V 0 bases short and J 4 bases short, with 11 bases between. The CDR3 has 15 residues. CDR3 residues: CASSQDPAPADTQYF. CDR3 coding DNA: TGCGCCAGCAGCCAAGACCCTGCCCCGGCAGATACGCAGTATTTT.

The chain recombines TRBV5-4 with TRBJ2-1; 10 bases are a match to TRBD2. CDR1 and CDR2 (germline): SGHNT, YYREEE (reference sequence). J was trimmed by 4 bases and V by 4 bases; bases with no gene match: 5. CDR3 length: 15 amino acids. This CDR3 reads CASSPLAGKYNEQFF. The CDR3 nucleotides are TGTGCCAGCAGCCCACTAGCGGGGAAATACAATGAGCAGTTCTTC.

This chain connects TRBV11-2 to TRBJ2-3; TRBD2 aligns across 8 bases. The CDR3 is 19 amino acids. The J segment lost 2 bases and the V segment lost 5 bases, leaving 18 bases of the junction unmatched. Germline V CDR1 and CDR2: SGHAT, FQNNGV. For the CDR3, the DNA is TGTGCCAGCAGCCCGAGGGGATGGTCAGGGACTAGAACCACAGATACGCAGTATTTT. It is translated as CASSPRGWSGTRTTDTQYF.

The V and J genes are TRBV11-2 and TRBJ2-1, with 7 bases lining up with TRBD2. Per germline, CDR1 SGHAT and CDR2 FQNNGV. V shed 3 bases and J 10 bases; nucleotides not matched to a gene: 9. CDR3 length: 14 amino acids. The CDR3: CASSFRMTSTEQFF. The CDR3 DNA is TGTGCCAGCAGCTTTCGGATGACTAGCACAGAGCAGTTCTTC.

The chain carries TRBV2 and TRBJ2-1; 8 bases map to TRBD2. The CDR3 is 15 amino acids. V shed 5 bases and J 1 base; nucleotides not matched to a gene: 4. Germline CDR1 and CDR2: SNHLY and FYNNEI. The CDR3 protein is CASSSGRGSYNEQFF. The DNA of the CDR3 is TGTGCCAGCAGTAGCGGGAGAGGGTCCTACAATGAGCAGTTCTTC.

J is TRBJ1-2 and V is TRBV27; the D is unclear. Trimming stripped 4 bases from V and 3 bases from J, with 9 bases between. This CDR3 comprises 13 residues. CDR1 and CDR2 (germline): MNHEY, SMNVEV (reference sequence). CDR3: CASSYGRDYGYTF. CDR3 in DNA: TGTGCCAGCAGTTATGGGCGCGACTATGGCTACACCTTC.

The chain uses TRBV13 and TRBJ1-6; TRBD1 agrees at 7 bases. CDR1 PRHDT and CDR2 FYEKMQ come from the germline V gene (reference sequence). The CDR3 is made up of 14 amino acids. V shed 6 bases and J 2 bases; nucleotides not matched to a gene: 1. CDR3 coding DNA: TGTGCCAGCAGTGGGACAGCCTATAATTCACCCCTCCACTTT. This translates into CASSGTAYNSPLHF.

The chain combines TRBV5-4 with TRBJ2-7, with D perhaps assigned TRBD1 or TRBD2 (6 bases each). The CDR3 totals 17 residues. Germline CDR1 is SGHNT and CDR2 is YYREEE (reference sequence). The V and J ends lost 4 bases and 5 bases respectively, with 25 bases between them. The CDR3 DNA reads TGTGCCAGCAGCCCGCGGGACATTAGAGGGAGAGGCCACGAGCAGTACTTC. Amino acids: CASSPRDIRGRGHEQYF.

This chain links TRBV19 with TRBJ2-1; TRBD2 matches at 12 bases. The CDR3 sequence is 15 residues long. Germline V gene sequence: CDR1 LNHDA, CDR2 SQIVND (reference sequence). V lost 7 bases to trimming and J lost 5 bases; unmatched junction nucleotides: 6. CDR3 protein: CASTLRTSGNNEQFF. The CDR3 nucleotides are TGTGCCAGTACCCTAAGGACTAGCGGGAACAATGAGCAGTTCTTC.

This chain uses TRBV10-3 with TRBJ1-2; D not resolved. The V gene lost 0 bases and the J gene lost 8 bases, with 19 bases spanning the gap. Germline CDR1 ENHRY, CDR2 SYGVKD. The CDR3 has 16 amino acids. CDR3 loop: CAISESPRPPSGGYTF. The CDR3 bases are TGTGCCATCAGTGAGTCCCCCCGACCCCCCTCGGGGGGCTACACCTTC.

The CDR3 DNA follows: TGTGCCAGCGCGGAGACAGGGGGCTTCTATGGCTACACCTTC. Its translation: CASAETGGFYGYTF. The V and J genes are TRBV19 and TRBJ1-2, with TRBD1 identical over 10 bases. V dropped 9 bases and J dropped 4; count of bases not matched to a gene: 8. The CDR3 consists of 14 residues. CDR1 and CDR2 (germline): LNHDA, SQIVND (reference sequence).

J is TRBJ1-6 and V is TRBV2; the D is unclear. The V gene's germline CDR1 is SNHLY and CDR2 FYNNEI. V lost 4 bases and J 8 bases, leaving 6 bases between the germline ends. The CDR3 spans 12 residues. The CDR3 spells CASSAEDSPLHF. The CDR3 DNA follows: TGTGCCAGCAGTGCAGAGGATTCACCCCTCCACTTT.

V gene TRBV6-5 combines with J gene TRBJ1-3; no reliable D call. The CDR3 length is 13 residues. The germline CDR1 and CDR2 sequences are MNHEY and SVGAGI. V lost 8 bases to trimming and J lost 0 bases, with 8 bases between them. The CDR3 coding sequence is TGTGCCAGCTTCGTACTCTCTGGAAACACCATATATTTT. It encodes CASFVLSGNTIYF.

The genes are TRBV27 and TRBJ1-4, with D possibly TRBD1 on 6 matching bases. V was cut by 6 bases and J by 8 bases, with 16 bases left in between. This CDR3 has 14 amino acids. Germline V gene lookup returns CDR1 MNHEY and CDR2 SMNVEV (reference sequence). Here the CDR3 DNA reads TGTGCCAGCAGGCCCGGGGGCGGAGGGGAAAAACTGTTTTTT. Translated, it gives CASRPGGGGEKLFF.